This T cell receptor (beta chain) was recovered during a study of blood T cell repertoires in COVID-19. Study-wide context: Material from acute and convalescent COVID-19 was sourced from the United States, Italy and Spain. PBMCs, B-cell-depleted T cells, or T cells were the source of the cDNA or gDNA that made up the material.

In the authors' workflow: Amplified reference gene primers provided the basis for estimating nucleated cell counts. Produced via immunoSEQ multiplex PCR; TCRdb's table is partial and in-frame only. For V, J and clone size, that table is used; D and trimming come from the DNA. The table lists about 260,000 clones, 70% to 90% of them singletons. Germline V gene lookup returns CDR1 PRHDT and CDR2 FYEKMQ (reference sequence). Losses at the gene ends were 5 bases for V and 2 bases for J; bases not matched to a gene: 12. The CDR3 totals 17 residues. The TCR originated in a human donor in a cohort sampled during active COVID-19. Material for sequencing was peripheral blood. The V call is TRBV13, the J call TRBJ2-7, with 10 bases that match TRBD1. The CDR3 DNA follows: TGTGCCAGCAGCCCCTCGATTCCCGGGACAGGGGCCTACGAGCAGTACTTC. Amino acids: CASSPSIPGTGAYEQYF.